A single TCR beta chain is shown here with its context. Antigen specificity is unknown. Only in-frame clones appear in the TCRdb table, and some are missing; sequencing was by immunoSEQ multiplex PCR. Of roughly 66,000 clones listed, roughly four fifths were seen once; the top ten hold roughly 3.9%. Per germline, CDR1 SGHRS and CDR2 YFSETQ. V lost 6 bases and J 4 bases, leaving 13 bases between the germline ends. CDR3 length: 14 amino acids. This sample was included in a study of radiotherapy plus CTLA-4 blockade in lung cancer. Turning to the study itself: Disease control was seen in about 30% of patients, objective responses in around 20%.

Study-wide points: Early blood T cell clone changes and increased post-radiation serum interferon-beta were reportedly the strongest response predictors.

Focal radiation plus CTLA-4 blockade with ipilimumab was given to patients with chemo-refractory metastatic non-small-cell lung cancer. This chain joins TRBV5-1 and TRBJ2-2, with D maybe TRBD2 (6 bases). Specimen: peripheral blood, collected from a patient treated with radiotherapy plus ipilimumab. This clonotype was sampled from a human donor with non-small cell lung cancer who had a partial response to radiotherapy plus ipilimumab. CDR3 amino acids: CASTPGGFTGELFF. In nucleotides, the CDR3 is TGCGCCAGCACCCCTGGGGGGTTCACCGGGGAGCTGTTTTTT.